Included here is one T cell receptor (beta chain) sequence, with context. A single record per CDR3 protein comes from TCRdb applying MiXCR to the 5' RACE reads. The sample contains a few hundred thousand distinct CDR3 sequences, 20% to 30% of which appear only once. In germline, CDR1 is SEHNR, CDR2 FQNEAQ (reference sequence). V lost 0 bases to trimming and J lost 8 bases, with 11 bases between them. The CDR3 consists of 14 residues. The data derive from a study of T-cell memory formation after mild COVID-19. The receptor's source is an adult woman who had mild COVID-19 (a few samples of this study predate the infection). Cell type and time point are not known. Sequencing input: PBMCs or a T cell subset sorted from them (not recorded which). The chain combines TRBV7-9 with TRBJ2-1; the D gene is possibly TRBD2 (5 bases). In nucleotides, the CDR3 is TGTGCCAGCAGCTTAGCGACGGGAATCGATGAGCAGTTCTTC. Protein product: CASSLATGIDEQFF.